This T cell receptor beta chain was obtained from a study of blood T cell repertoires in COVID-19. Study in general: Donors in Cohort 3 counted as recovered after two negative PCRs, clearance, or symptom resolution. Whether acute or convalescent, the COVID-19 samples came from the United States, Italy and Spain. Sources were T cells, B-cell-depleted T cells, or PBMCs; the material itself was cDNA or gDNA.

Profiling relied on immunoSEQ multiplex PCR, and the TCRdb table lists in-frame clones only, not all of them. The sample carries approximately 240,000 clones, roughly nine tenths recorded once. All enrollees were roughly 18 to 100 years old and from roughly 22 US areas. The CDR3 spans 18 residues. V was pared by 2 bases and J by 1 base, with 18 bases between. The germline V gene has CDR1 MNHNS and CDR2 SASEGT. The receptor was isolated from a woman between 45 and 60 years old in a cohort exposed to, infected with or recovered from COVID-19 (not recorded which). The chain uses TRBV6-1 and TRBJ2-4, with D perhaps matching TRBD2 (6 bases). Sequenced: PBMCs or T cells enriched from blood (not recorded which). The DNA for the CDR3 is TGTGCCAGCAGTGAACAGGAGTGGGACTGGAATGCCAAAAACATTCAGTACTTC. This encodes CASSEQEWDWNAKNIQYF.